The rows below give T cell receptor beta chains drawn from one sample of a study of metastatic and nonmetastatic thyroid tumors. TCRdb re-called clones via MiXCR from the PCR reads. This sample has about 85,000 clones, with about 9.1% found just once. Specimen: blood. Receptors originate from a female donor with papillary thyroid cancer or a benign thyroid nodule (not recorded which). Some clones in this sample may be carry-over from other donors' samples. Both conserved end residues are part of each CDR3. The D gene is left open where the match is weak. The listing skips clone size in some rows; elsewhere it reads once, few, many or a size class.

NA,TRBV30,TRBJ2-7,many,CAWSALQGYEQYF,TGTGCCTGGAGTGCGTTACAGGGCTACGAGCAGTACTTC
NA,TRBV6-5,TRBJ2-7,many,CASSYSDEQYF,TGTGCCAGCAGTTACTCAGACGAGCAGTACTTC
NA,TRBV29-1,TRBJ2-1,many,CSVGERGRAGEQFF,TGCAGCGTTGGAGAAAGGGGGCGAGCGGGTGAGCAGTTCTTC
NA,TRBV4-2,TRBJ1-1,many,CASSQGGAGAVDTEAFF,TGTGCCAGCAGCCAGGGGGGAGCAGGGGCGGTGGACACTGAAGCTTTCTTT
NA,TRBV16,TRBJ2-1,many,CASSQSPYSYNEQFF,TGTGCCAGCAGCCAATCCCCGTACTCCTACAATGAGCAGTTCTTC
NA,TRBV6-4,TRBJ1-6,medium-sized,CASSDGEDSPLHF,TGTGCCAGCAGTGACGGGGAGGATTCACCCCTCCACTTT
TRBD1,TRBV12-3/TRBV12-4,TRBJ1-4,few,CASSRDRGLREKLFF,TGTGCCAGCAGTCGCGACAGGGGGCTAAGAGAAAAACTGTTTTTT
TRBD2,TRBV27,TRBJ2-1,many,CASSVGTSGASEQFF,TGTGCCAGCAGTGTAGGGACTAGCGGGGCTAGTGAGCAGTTCTTC
NA,TRBV18,TRBJ2-5,many,CASSPGSGRETQYF,TGTGCCAGCTCACCAGGTTCAGGACGAGAGACCCAGTACTTC
NA,TRBV12-3/TRBV12-4,TRBJ1-1,few,CASSLASWGRALGSTEAFF,TGTGCCAGCAGTTTGGCCTCTTGGGGTCGGGCTTTAGGTAGCACTGAAGCTTTCTTT
NA,TRBV5-6,TRBJ1-2,many,CASSPASGTPNYGYTF,TGTGCCAGCAGCCCCGCAAGCGGGACCCCTAACTATGGCTACACCTTC
NA,TRBV7-2,TRBJ1-2,many,CASSLPQGYGYTF,TGTGCCAGCAGCTTACCGCAGGGGTATGGCTACACCTTC
TRBD1,TRBV27,TRBJ1-4,many,CASSVHPGGANEKLFF,TGTGCCAGCAGTGTCCACCCAGGGGGAGCTAATGAAAAACTGTTTTTT
TRBD1,TRBV30,TRBJ1-5,many,CAWSDLGGGSNQPQHF,TGTGCCTGGAGTGACCTAGGGGGCGGGAGCAATCAGCCCCAGCATTTT
NA,TRBV5-1,TRBJ1-1,once,CASSLVGSSTEAFF,TGCGCCAGCAGCTTGGTTGGGTCCTCCACTGAAGCTTTCTTT
TRBD1,TRBV5-1,TRBJ1-1,many,CASSRGQGPPGGEAFF,TGCGCCAGCAGCCGCGGACAGGGTCCGCCAGGAGGTGAAGCTTTCTTT
NA,TRBV4-1,TRBJ1-1,many,CASSQVSSEAFF,TGCGCCAGCAGCCAGGTTTCCAGTGAAGCTTTCTTT
NA,TRBV11-2,TRBJ2-2,many,CASSSPTLPGTGELFF,TGTGCCAGCAGCTCCCCGACCCTCCCAGGGACCGGGGAGCTGTTTTTT
NA,TRBV20-1,TRBJ2-7,few,CSAPTPSGGDEQYF,TGCAGTGCTCCCACCCCCTCAGGGGGGGACGAGCAGTACTTC
NA,TRBV6-2/TRBV6-3,TRBJ2-5,many,CASSYMGGAKTQYF,TGTGCCAGCAGTTACATGGGGGGCGCAAAGACCCAGTACTTC
NA,TRBV6-1,TRBJ1-2,many,CASSEYGFYGYTF,TGTGCCAGCAGTGAATACGGATTCTATGGCTACACCTTC
NA,TRBV29-1,TRBJ1-1,many,CSVGENTEAFF,TGCAGCGTTGGAGAGAACACTGAAGCTTTCTTT
NA,TRBV20-1,TRBJ1-4,many,CSAPLEATNEKLFF,TGCAGTGCTCCTTTAGAGGCGACTAATGAAAAACTGTTTTTT
NA,TRBV6-1,TRBJ2-3,many,CASSERGHPTDTQYF,TGTGCCAGCAGTGAAAGAGGCCACCCGACAGATACGCAGTATTTT
NA,TRBV14,TRBJ2-7,many,CASSASREQYF,TGTGCCAGCAGCGCCTCTCGAGAGCAGTACTTC
NA,TRBV20-1,TRBJ1-1,many,CSARGAKLNTEAFF,TGCAGTGCTAGAGGGGCTAAGTTGAACACTGAAGCTTTCTTT
NA,TRBV6-1,TRBJ2-7,many,CASSETWAGASSYEQYF,TGTGCCAGCAGTGAAACTTGGGCAGGGGCCTCCTCCTACGAGCAGTACTTC
NA,TRBV12-3/TRBV12-4,TRBJ2-5,many,CASSFEETQYF,TGTGCCAGCAGTTTTGAAGAGACCCAGTACTTC
TRBD2,TRBV3-1,TRBJ2-5,few,CASSPRLAGGLYQETQYF,TGTGCCAGCAGCCCAAGACTAGCGGGGGGCCTTTACCAAGAGACCCAGTACTTC
TRBD1,TRBV12-3/TRBV12-4,TRBJ1-3,many,CASSEDRGRSGNTIYF,TGTGCCAGCAGTGAAGACAGGGGCCGCTCTGGAAACACCATATATTTT
TRBD2,TRBV3-1,TRBJ2-5,NA,CASSKDPRRASGGEWETQYF,TGTGCCAGCAGCAAAGACCCCCGGCGGGCTAGCGGGGGGGAGTGGGAGACCCAGTACTTC
NA,TRBV6-2/TRBV6-3,TRBJ1-1,NA,CASGSQYFVAFF,TGTGCCAGCGGTTCACAGTACTTCGTAGCTTTCTTT
NA,TRBV12-5,TRBJ2-1,many,CASGSSGKGANNYGGNEQFF,TGTGCTAGTGGCTCATCGGGCAAAGGGGCGAATAATTACGGGGGCAATGAGCAGTTCTTC
TRBD1,TRBV19,TRBJ1-3,NA,CASSMEGASGNTIYF,TGTGCCAGTAGTATGGAGGGGGCCTCTGGAAACACCATATATTTT
NA,TRBV20-1,TRBJ2-5,many,CSARGRETQYF,TGCAGTGCGAGGGGTAGAGAGACCCAGTACTTC
TRBD2,TRBV15,TRBJ2-5,few,CATSRVAGRQETQYF,TGTGCCACCAGCAGAGTAGCGGGTAGGCAAGAGACCCAGTACTTC